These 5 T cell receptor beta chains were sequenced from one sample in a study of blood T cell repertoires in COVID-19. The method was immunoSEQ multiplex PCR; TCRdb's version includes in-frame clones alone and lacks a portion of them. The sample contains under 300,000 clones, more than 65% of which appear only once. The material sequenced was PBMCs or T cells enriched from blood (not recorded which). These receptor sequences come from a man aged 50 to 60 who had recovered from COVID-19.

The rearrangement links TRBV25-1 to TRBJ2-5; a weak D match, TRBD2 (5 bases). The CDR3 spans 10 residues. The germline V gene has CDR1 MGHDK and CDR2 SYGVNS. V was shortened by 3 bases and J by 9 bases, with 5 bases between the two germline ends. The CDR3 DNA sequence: TGTGCCAGCAGTGAGGGAGCCCAGTACTTC. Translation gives CASSEGAQYF. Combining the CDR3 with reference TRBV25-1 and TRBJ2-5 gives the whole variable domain EADIYQTPRYLVIGTGKKITLECSQTMGHDKMYWYQQDPGMELHLIHYSYGVNSTEKGDLSSESTVSRIRTEHFPLTLESARPSHTSQYLCASSEGAQYFGPGTRLLVL.

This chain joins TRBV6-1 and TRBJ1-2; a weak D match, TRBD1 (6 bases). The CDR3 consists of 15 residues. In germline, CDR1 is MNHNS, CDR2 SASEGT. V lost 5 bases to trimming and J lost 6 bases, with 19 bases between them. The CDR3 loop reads CASSNRGGALDGYTF. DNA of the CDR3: TGTGCCAGCAGTAACCGGGGGGGGGCCCTGGATGGCTACACCTTC.

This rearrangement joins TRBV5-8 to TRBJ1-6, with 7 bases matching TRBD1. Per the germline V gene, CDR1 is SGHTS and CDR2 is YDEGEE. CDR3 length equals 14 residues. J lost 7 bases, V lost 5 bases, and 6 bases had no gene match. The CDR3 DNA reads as TGTGCCAGCAGTCATCCAGGGGGAAATTCACCCCTCCACTTT. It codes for CASSHPGGNSPLHF.

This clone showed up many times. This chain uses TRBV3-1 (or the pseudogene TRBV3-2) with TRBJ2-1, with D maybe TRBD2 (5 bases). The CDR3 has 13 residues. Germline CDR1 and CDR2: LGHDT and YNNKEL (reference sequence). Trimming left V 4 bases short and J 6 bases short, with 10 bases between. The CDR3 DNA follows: TGTGCCAGCAGCCGTACTAGTTCCAATGAGCAGTTCTTC. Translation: CASSRTSSNEQFF.

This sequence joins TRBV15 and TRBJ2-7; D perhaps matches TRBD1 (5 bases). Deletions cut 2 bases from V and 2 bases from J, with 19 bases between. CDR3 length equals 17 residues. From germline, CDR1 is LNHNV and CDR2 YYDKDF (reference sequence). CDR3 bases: TGTGCCACCAGCAGAACGCGTAGTAGCACGACAGCCTACGAGCAGTACTTC. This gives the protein CATSRTRSSTTAYEQYF.